Given below is one T cell receptor (beta chain) in context. Sequenced by immunoSEQ multiplex PCR; TCRdb stores in-frame clones only, minus some. Seen here are over 50,000 clones, 70% to 90% observed once, and the top ten hold around an eighth. This entry is derived from a study of T cell clones after liver transplantation. Sequenced here: CD8+ T cells from blood, sampled 12 months after liver transplant. The clonotype comes from a human patient who received a liver transplant. Some T cells may trace back to the graft donor.

The CDR3 is CASRKVKESYGYTF. The CDR3 DNA is TGTGCCAGCCGAAAGGTAAAGGAGAGCTATGGCTACACCTTC. The chain is built from TRBV6-5 and TRBJ1-2, with no clear D. Per germline, CDR1 MNHEY and CDR2 SVGAGI. V was cut by 8 bases and J by 4 bases, with 17 bases left in between. There are 14 residues in the CDR3.